This is a list of T cell receptor beta chains from one sample in a study of T cell responses to AZD1222 COVID-19 vaccine. Sequencing was performed with immunoSEQ multiplex PCR; in TCRdb, only in-frame clones are kept and a portion is missing. Found here are 100,000 to 150,000 clones, roughly 84% of them singletons; the top ten hold approximately 9.3%. Sequencing used peripheral blood, obtained on day 0 of AZD1222 vaccination. The receptors shown here come from an adult in good health. CDR3s include the opening cysteine and the closing phenylalanine or tryptophan. A D gene is named only where the DNA matches it firmly. Only some rows state a clone size, as once, few, many or a class for expanded clones.

CDR3nt,CDR3aa,abundance,v_gene,j_gene,d_gene
TGCGCCAGCACCCTGACAGGGGGCTCGAATCAGCCCCAGCATTTT,CASTLTGGSNQPQHF,NA,TRBV5-1,TRBJ1-5,TRBD1
TGTGCCAGTAACCCGGGGGCTGGCACTGAAGCTTTCTTT,CASNPGAGTEAFF,few,TRBV19,TRBJ1-1,NA
TGTGCCAGCAGCTTAGGCCTGGGGGCCACTGAAGCTTTCTTT,CASSLGLGATEAFF,NA,TRBV13,TRBJ1-1,NA
TGTGCCATCAGTGAGTCTCAGGACTACAATGAGCAGTTCTTC,CAISESQDYNEQFF,many,TRBV10-3,TRBJ2-1,NA
TGTGCCAGCAGCTTAGGACTAGCCTGGAAGACCCAGTACTTC,CASSLGLAWKTQYF,NA,TRBV7-9,TRBJ2-5,TRBD2
TGTGCCAGTAGTAAGGCCGACAGTGGAAACACCATATATTTT,CASSKADSGNTIYF,NA,TRBV19,TRBJ1-3,NA
TGTGCCAGCAGCAGACAGGACAGGGGGCGCCGGGAGCTGTTTTTT,CASSRQDRGRRELFF,NA,TRBV6-5,TRBJ2-2,TRBD1
TGTGCCAGCAGCGACCTGCTTGTGGCCTACGAGCAGTACTTC,CASSDLLVAYEQYF,NA,TRBV11-3,TRBJ2-7,NA
TGCGCCAGCAGCCAAAGACTAGCAAGGTACGAGCAGTACTTC,CASSQRLARYEQYF,NA,TRBV4-3,TRBJ2-7,TRBD2
TGTGCCAGCAGCTTATCCAGGAGACCGTACAATGAGCAGTTCTTC,CASSLSRRPYNEQFF,NA,TRBV5-5,TRBJ2-1,NA
TGTGCTAGTGGTCTATCGACCCGTGGACTAGCGGGAGGTCGATCCAACGTCCTGACTTTC,CASGLSTRGLAGGRSNVLTF,NA,TRBV12-5,TRBJ2-6,TRBD2
TGTGCCAGCAGCCGGGGGGGAGGCGAGCAGTACTTC,CASSRGGGEQYF,once,TRBV3-1/TRBV3-2,TRBJ2-7,TRBD2
TGTGCCAGCAGTCCACCGGGACAGCCACGGGGCTACACCTTC,CASSPPGQPRGYTF,NA,TRBV2,TRBJ1-2,TRBD1
TGTGCCAGCAGCTTAAGATCCAGCGGGGGTTTACACTTC,CASSLRSSGGLHF,once,TRBV7-3,TRBJ2-5,TRBD2
TGTGCCACCAGTGGCGGTCTAGGGGGGGTAAGATATGGCTACACCTTC,CATSGGLGGVRYGYTF,NA,TRBV24-1,TRBJ1-2,NA
TGTGCCAGCAGCTTAAGAACAGTGGGGAAGGGCTACACCTTC,CASSLRTVGKGYTF,NA,TRBV13,TRBJ1-2,NA
TGTGCCAGCAAGTCGCACCCCCCTGACAGGGAGGCCCCCTACGAGCAGTACTTC,CASKSHPPDREAPYEQYF,NA,TRBV9,TRBJ2-7,NA
TGTGCCAGTAGTATCGGGGTTAATCAGCCCCAGCATTTT,CASSIGVNQPQHF,once,TRBV19,TRBJ1-5,NA
TGTGCGAGGGGGGCGACCCCCAATGAGCAGTTCTTC,CARGATPNEQFF,NA,TRBV2,TRBJ2-1,NA
TGTGCCAGCAGCTTACAGGGAAAGCAGTTCTTC,CASSLQGKQFF,NA,TRBV11-3,TRBJ2-1,NA
TGTGCCAGCAGCAAGAGGGTAGCACGAAGAGATACGCAGTATTTT,CASSKRVARRDTQYF,NA,TRBV27,TRBJ2-3,NA
TGTGCCAGCAGCGTGTCGCGAGGGCTTTACGAGCAGTACTTC,CASSVSRGLYEQYF,once,TRBV9,TRBJ2-7,NA
TGCGCCAGCAGACAGCAGGGGGCGCTTACTGAAGCTTTCTTT,CASRQQGALTEAFF,once,TRBV5-1,TRBJ1-1,TRBD1
TGTGCCAGTAGCCTCGACAGGGGGATTTACGAGCAGTACTTC,CASSLDRGIYEQYF,NA,TRBV19,TRBJ2-7,TRBD1
TGTGCCAGCAGTGAATCTGTGTCGGGGGGGGTAGTAATAGATACGCAGTATTTT,CASSESVSGGVVIDTQYF,NA,TRBV2,TRBJ2-3,TRBD2
TGTGCCAGCAGCTTCGCAGCGAACACTGAAGCTTTCTTT,CASSFAANTEAFF,NA,TRBV11-1,TRBJ1-1,NA
TGTGCTAGCAGCCCCAACCAGGGTTGGAATGAGCAGTTCTTC,CASSPNQGWNEQFF,NA,TRBV7-7,TRBJ2-1,NA
TGTGCCAGCGGGGGCCAGGGATCGGCCTACGAGCAGTACTTC,CASGGQGSAYEQYF,NA,TRBV27,TRBJ2-7,NA
TGTGCCAGCAGCAAAAAGACAGGGGGTTTGGAGACCCAGTACTTC,CASSKKTGGLETQYF,NA,TRBV11-2,TRBJ2-5,TRBD1
TGTGCCAGCAGTGAACTCCGGAGGGGGACTGAAGCTTTCTTT,CASSELRRGTEAFF,NA,TRBV6-1,TRBJ1-1,NA
TGTGCCAGCACCCTATTTCGTTATGGGCCGAGGGAGACCCAGTACTTC,CASTLFRYGPRETQYF,NA,TRBV7-8,TRBJ2-5,NA
TGTGCCTGGAGTGCGGACTCAGGAGTGGGGGAGACCCAGTACTTC,CAWSADSGVGETQYF,NA,TRBV30,TRBJ2-5,NA
TGTGCCAGCAGCCGTTTGGGACAGGTTCAAGAGACCCAGTACTTC,CASSRLGQVQETQYF,NA,TRBV7-9,TRBJ2-5,TRBD1
TGTGCCACCAGTGATGAAGACGGGACTCTGGCCTACAATGAGCAGTTCTTC,CATSDEDGTLAYNEQFF,NA,TRBV24-1,TRBJ2-1,NA
TGCGCCAGCAGCCAAGATTCGACCTCCCCTGGAAACACCATATATTTT,CASSQDSTSPGNTIYF,NA,TRBV4-1,TRBJ1-3,NA
TGTGCCAGTAGTATAGCCGTATGGGGCAATCAGCCCCAGCATTTT,CASSIAVWGNQPQHF,NA,TRBV19,TRBJ1-5,NA
TGTGCCACCAGTGATCCTCTCAGGACAGACAATGAGCAGTTCTTC,CATSDPLRTDNEQFF,NA,TRBV24-1,TRBJ2-1,NA
TGTGCCAGCAGCGGGGGGGGACAGGGAATTAACTCCTATAATTCACCCCTCCACTTT,CASSGGGQGINSYNSPLHF,NA,TRBV11-3,TRBJ1-6,TRBD1
TGTGCCAGCAGCTGGGGACAGAGCACAGATACGCAGTATTTT,CASSWGQSTDTQYF,NA,TRBV7-9,TRBJ2-3,TRBD1
TGTGCCAGCAGCCGATCGAGGGGAGACAGGGGGCCCGGAGATACGCAGTATTTT,CASSRSRGDRGPGDTQYF,NA,TRBV4-2,TRBJ2-3,TRBD1
TGTGCCTGGAGTGGGGCTTACGAGCAGTACTTC,CAWSGAYEQYF,NA,TRBV30,TRBJ2-7,NA
TGTGCCAGTGGCTCGGGACAGGGTTACGAGCAGTACTTC,CASGSGQGYEQYF,once,TRBV28,TRBJ2-7,TRBD1
TGTGCCAGCTCACCGTCGACAGGGTCGGAAAAACTGTTTTTT,CASSPSTGSEKLFF,NA,TRBV18,TRBJ1-4,TRBD1
TGTGCCAGCAGCTTGACAGGGGCAAATTCACCCCTCCACTTT,CASSLTGANSPLHF,NA,TRBV5-4,TRBJ1-6,TRBD1
TGTGCCAGCGAGATCAGGGGGAGGTTCCAGACGGGTGAAGCTTTCTTT,CASEIRGRFQTGEAFF,NA,TRBV18,TRBJ1-1,TRBD1
TGTGCCAGCAGCCATTGGTCTCGTAATGAGCAGTTCTTC,CASSHWSRNEQFF,NA,TRBV3-1/TRBV3-2,TRBJ2-1,NA
TGCGCCAGCAGCCAAGATTACCGGGGAGATACGCAGTATTTT,CASSQDYRGDTQYF,NA,TRBV4-1,TRBJ2-3,NA
TGTGCCTGGAGGCTAGGGGAGGTTGGAAACACCATATATTTT,CAWRLGEVGNTIYF,NA,TRBV30,TRBJ1-3,NA
TGTGCCACCAGTGACGACCCCCCCTCTGGGGCCAACGTCCTGACTTTC,CATSDDPPSGANVLTF,once,TRBV24-1,TRBJ2-6,NA
TGCGCCAGCAGCCAAGAAGGCAGGGGGTACTCACCCCTCCACTTT,CASSQEGRGYSPLHF,NA,TRBV4-3,TRBJ1-6,TRBD1